Included here is one T cell receptor (beta chain) sequence, with context. TCRdb re-called the RT-PCR reads through MiXCR, storing one row per CDR3 protein. The sample holds some 540,000 distinct CDR3 sequences, around a quarter seen once. V was clipped by 6 bases and J by 6 bases, with 12 bases between them. Germline CDR1 LGHNA, CDR2 YNFKEQ. The CDR3 consists of 12 residues. The data stem from a study of response to subunit inactivated influenza vaccine. The sample also formed part of further work on T cells expressing NK-cell markers. From that second work: Scientists made TCR beta cDNA using 5'RACE template switching with UMIs.

The rearrangement uses TRBV4-2 and TRBJ2-7, with D uncertain. The TCR comes from a man between 50 and 59 years old who received an inactivated influenza vaccine. Sequences were derived from CD4+ T cells sorted from PBMCs, sampled 11 to 12 days after vaccination. The DNA for the CDR3 is TGTGCCAGCAGACACACCTTGGGCGAGCAGTACTTC. This codes for CASRHTLGEQYF.